Listed here are 12 T cell receptor beta chains from one sample, sequenced in a study of cytomegalovirus exposure and HLA in healthy donors. It was with 60 Vbeta and 13 Jbeta primers that the PCR ran. Libraries were prepared by immunoSEQ multiplex PCR; TCRdb keeps only in-frame clonotypes and omits some of them. Found here are about 120,000 clones; the top ten clones hold around 3.9%. The sample taken for sequencing was PBMCs. The receptors derive from a man between 18 and 35 years old in good health and CMV-seronegative.

The chain employs TRBV9 and TRBJ2-3; perhaps TRBD1 as D (6 bases). V gave up 0 bases and J gave up 8 bases, with 10 bases separating them. This CDR3 region has 13 residues. Germline V lookup: CDR1 SGDLS, CDR2 YYNGEE. The CDR3 here is CASSVAGGGTQYF. The CDR3, as DNA: TGTGCCAGCAGCGTAGCTGGGGGCGGTACGCAGTATTTT.

The chain employs TRBV18 and TRBJ2-6; 8 bases agree with TRBD1. The CDR3 sequence is 18 residues long. The V and J ends lost 3 bases and 4 bases, in that order; junction bases with no gene match: 11. Germline CDR1 is KGHSH and CDR2 is LQKENI. CDR3: CASSPPGTGLSGANVLTF. The CDR3, as DNA: TGTGCCAGCTCACCCCCCGGGACAGGTTTATCCGGGGCCAACGTCCTGACTTTC.

V usage is TRBV18 and J usage is TRBJ2-7; 8 bases agree with TRBD2. This CDR3 comprises 15 residues. After removal of 3 bases from V and 2 bases from J, the junction contained 6 bases not matched to a gene. Germline CDR1 reads KGHSH; CDR2 reads LQKENI. CDR3 in DNA: TGTGCCAGCTCACCGACTACTAGCGGAACCTACGAGCAGTACTTC. This codes for CASSPTTSGTYEQYF.

The chain joins TRBV30 to TRBJ1-2, with D perhaps matching TRBD1 (5 bases). V was cut by 4 bases and J by 7 bases, with 19 bases left in between. This CDR3 contains 14 residues. CDR1 is GTSNPN, CDR2 SVGIG, per germline (reference sequence). The CDR3 is CAWKIGTDTGGYTF. The DNA of the CDR3 is TGTGCCTGGAAGATAGGAACGGACACTGGTGGCTACACCTTC.

The rearrangement links TRBV28 to TRBJ2-6, with 7 bases fitting TRBD1. This CDR3 is built from 21 residues. The ends lost 1 base at V and 1 base at J; junction bases unmatched: 16. Germline lookup yields CDR1 MDHEN and CDR2 SYDVKM. CDR3 sequence reads: CASSLLGDREFSGSGANVLTF. The CDR3 nucleotides are TGTGCCAGCAGTTTATTAGGTGACAGGGAATTTAGTGGGTCTGGGGCCAACGTCCTGACTTTC.

Of note for this clone: The same CDR3 is also encoded by other DNA sequences in this sample. This chain joins TRBV5-4 and TRBJ2-7; 7 bases are shared with TRBD2. CDR3 size: 12 residues. The germline gives CDR1 SGHNT, CDR2 YYREEE (reference sequence). Germline trimming cut 1 base from V and 6 bases from J; bases unmatched to any gene: 1. The CDR3 loop reads CASSLSGGEQYF. CDR3 DNA: TGTGCCAGCAGCTTGTCGGGGGGCGAGCAGTACTTC.

V usage is TRBV6-1 and J usage is TRBJ2-7; D is possibly TRBD1 (5 bases). V was shortened by 8 bases and J by 1 base, with 12 bases between the two germline ends. CDR3 length: 13 amino acids. The germline CDR1 and CDR2 sequences are MNHNS and SASEGT. The CDR3 coding sequence is TGTGCCAGCTTAGGGGCGTATTCCTACGAGCAGTACTTC. This sequence encodes CASLGAYSYEQYF.

The chain uses TRBV11-2 and TRBJ1-6; perhaps TRBD1 as D (6 bases). The CDR3 sequence is 14 residues long. Between the trimmed V and J ends, which lost 3 bases and 7 bases, there was a span of 10 bases. CDR1 is SGHAT and CDR2 is FQNNGV in the germline V gene. The CDR3 loop is CASSFSGVNSPLHF. CDR3 DNA sequence: TGTGCCAGCAGCTTTTCAGGGGTCAATTCACCCCTCCACTTT.

The rearrangement uses TRBV5-1 and TRBJ2-3; 9 nucleotides match TRBD2. The ends lost 4 bases at V and 2 bases at J; junction bases unmatched: 5. In germline, CDR1 is SGHRS, CDR2 YFSETQ. The CDR3 sequence is 15 residues long. This CDR3 is CASSGRLAATDTQYF. CDR3 bases: TGCGCCAGCAGCGGGAGACTAGCGGCCACAGATACGCAGTATTTT.

The rearrangement joins TRBV5-1 to TRBJ2-1; tentatively, D is TRBD1 (5 bases). Germline V lookup: CDR1 SGHRS, CDR2 YFSETQ. V was clipped by 2 bases and J by 0 bases, with 9 bases between them. The CDR3 is 15 residues long. CDR3 region: CASSFTGNSYNEQFF. For the CDR3, the DNA is TGCGCCAGCAGCTTCACAGGTAACTCCTACAATGAGCAGTTCTTC.

V usage is TRBV19 and J usage is TRBJ1-1; D not resolved. V shed 3 bases and J shed 1 base, with 9 bases lying between them. CDR1 and CDR2 from the germline V gene are LNHDA and SQIVND (reference sequence). This CDR3 has 14 amino acids. CDR3 DNA: TGTGCCAGTAGTATCGGGTTTGAGAACACTGAAGCTTTCTTT. Encoded protein: CASSIGFENTEAFF.

To note about this clone: One junction end disagrees with the germline gene, perhaps due to a read error. This chain connects TRBV6-5 to TRBJ1-1; TRBD1 might be the D (6 bases). This CDR3 has 13 amino acids. Germline CDR1 MNHEY, CDR2 SVGAGI. The CDR3 sequence is CARRGLDLTEAFF. The CDR3 DNA follows: TGTGCCCGCAGGGGTCTAGACCTCACTGAAGCTTTCTTT.